The 6 T cell receptor beta chains reported below all come from one sample, sequenced in a study of blood T cell repertoires in COVID-19. Assay: immunoSEQ multiplex PCR; the TCRdb copy retains only in-frame clones and omits some. The repertoire holds about 360,000 clones, around 87% seen once, with 3% in the top ten. Sample: peripheral blood. The receptors derive from a human donor in a cohort sampled during active COVID-19.

This clone has a handful of counts. The chain carries TRBV3-1 (or the pseudogene TRBV3-2) and TRBJ2-7; 10 nucleotides line up with TRBD2. This CDR3 has 17 residues. Trimming at V came to 4 bases and at J to 3 bases, leaving 12 bases not matched to a gene. CDR1 is LGHDT, CDR2 YNNKEL, per germline (reference sequence). The CDR3 reads CASSRDLSGRNVYEQYF. In nucleotides, the CDR3 is TGTGCCAGCAGCCGAGACCTTAGCGGGAGGAACGTCTACGAGCAGTACTTC.

The rearrangement links TRBV6-5 to TRBJ2-5; D not resolved. The CDR3 runs to 11 residues. Trimming left V 8 bases short and J 4 bases short, with 8 bases between. Germline CDR1 reads MNHEY; CDR2 reads SVGAGI. CDR3 protein: CASRTGETQYF. CDR3 bases: TGTGCCAGCCGAACGGGAGAGACCCAGTACTTC.

J is TRBJ2-5 and V is TRBV24-1; D may be TRBD2 (5 bases). Germline V gives CDR1 KGHDR, CDR2 SFDVKD. The CDR3 totals 15 residues. V gave up 5 bases and J gave up 2 bases, with 14 bases separating them. Here the CDR3 reads CATSAGGLRQETQYF. DNA for the CDR3: TGTGCCACCAGTGCCGGAGGCCTACGGCAAGAGACCCAGTACTTC.

This clone was seen a single time. The sample has other DNA sequences that encode this CDR3 too. The rearrangement links TRBV7-9 to TRBJ1-1, with a possible D match to TRBD1 (5 bases). V lost 4 bases and J lost 5, with 8 bases in between. Looked up from germline, CDR1 is SEHNR and CDR2 is FQNEAQ (reference sequence). The CDR3 extends over 12 amino acids. The CDR3 loop is CASSWGGTEAFF. The CDR3 nucleotides read TGTGCCAGCAGCTGGGGGGGAACTGAAGCTTTCTTT.

V usage is TRBV29-1 and J usage is TRBJ2-7; 9 positions match TRBD1. This CDR3 comprises 12 residues. Germline trimming cut 6 bases from V and 3 bases from J; bases unmatched to any gene: 3. Germline loops: CDR1 SQVTM, CDR2 ANQGSEA. The CDR3 nucleotides read TGCAGCGTGGGACAGGGTAACTACGAGCAGTACTTC. Its protein is CSVGQGNYEQYF.

The chain recombines TRBV9 with TRBJ1-3; D perhaps matches TRBD1 (5 bases). Trimming cost V 0 bases and J 0 bases, with 7 bases left between them. This CDR3 contains 15 residues. The germline gives CDR1 SGDLS, CDR2 YYNGEE. CDR3 sequence: CASSVGQLSGNTIYF. The CDR3 bases are TGTGCCAGCAGCGTAGGACAGCTCTCTGGAAACACCATATATTTT.